These 19 T cell receptor beta chains originate from one sample sequenced in a study of blood T cell repertoires in COVID-19 (dated by TCRdb to the early 2020s). Library method: the immunoSEQ multiplex PCR assay. What TCRdb holds here is the immuneACCESS table cut down to in-frame rearrangements. Part of the clones is not present; checked against another copy, under half of the missing clones reflect an unresolved V gene, and the others are unexplained. Across this sample there are 200,000 to 300,000 clones, with around nine tenths seen only once. Of the sample, over 4% is held by the ten largest clones. Sample: peripheral blood. Receptors were obtained from a woman aged 55-69 years with COVID-19, enrolled during active disease.

The chain joins TRBV7-2 to TRBJ1-1; the D gene is possibly TRBD1 (5 bases). CDR3 length: 13 amino acids. The germline V and J ends were trimmed by 5 bases and 3 bases, with 10 bases remaining between them. Germline assignment: CDR1 SGHTA and CDR2 FQGNSA. CDR3 in amino acids: CASSLRAYTEAFF. The DNA for the CDR3 is TGTGCCAGCAGCCTCAGGGCCTACACTGAAGCTTTCTTT.

The V call is TRBV5-1, the J call TRBJ1-2, with D tentatively TRBD1 (5 bases). This CDR3 comprises 14 residues. Germline-derived CDR1 and CDR2 are SGHRS and YFSETQ. The ends were cut back, 4 bases at V and 4 bases at J, with 14 bases in the middle. CDR3 amino acids: CASSPAGRAYGYTF. CDR3 in DNA: TGCGCCAGCAGCCCAGCAGGGAGGGCCTATGGCTACACCTTC.

The chain is built from TRBV4-2 and TRBJ2-7; the match to TRBD2 covers 10 bases. CDR1 LGHNA and CDR2 YNFKEQ come from the germline V gene. CDR3 size: 15 residues. The V gene end was trimmed by 0 bases and the J gene end by 7 bases; junction bases not matched to a gene: 6. The CDR3 DNA reads as TGTGCCAGCAGCCAAGATCTAGCGGGAGTTGGGGAGCAGTACTTC. Protein sequence: CASSQDLAGVGEQYF.

This chain uses TRBV11-2 with TRBJ1-4; TRBD1 matches at 12 bases. This CDR3 is 16 amino acids long. V trimming: 5 bases; J trimming: 7 bases; junction bases outside the gene matches: 8. The germline gives CDR1 SGHAT, CDR2 FQNNGV. In DNA, the CDR3 is TGTGCCAGCAGCCCGGGGACAGGGGGCCGATTTGAAAAACTGTTTTTT. It encodes CASSPGTGGRFEKLFF.

The chain joins TRBV2 to TRBJ2-3; 8 nucleotides match TRBD1. The germline V gene encodes CDR1 SNHLY and CDR2 FYNNEI. V was pared by 4 bases and J by 8 bases, with 8 bases of the junction left unmatched. CDR3 length equals 14 residues. In DNA form, the CDR3 reads TGTGCCAGCAGTGGATCAAGAACAGGGGGTACGCAGTATTTT. Its protein is CASSGSRTGGTQYF.

The chain links TRBV11-2 to TRBJ1-2; D gene ambiguous. Germline lookup yields CDR1 SGHAT and CDR2 FQNNGV. V was cut by 5 bases and J by 0 bases, with 13 bases left in between. This CDR3 spans 15 amino acids. The CDR3: CASSPRRGANYGYTF. As DNA, the CDR3 is TGTGCCAGCAGCCCACGGCGAGGAGCTAACTATGGCTACACCTTC.

The rearrangement links TRBV11-2 to TRBJ1-3, with D unresolved. Germline CDR1 reads SGHAT; CDR2 reads FQNNGV. V was shortened by 5 bases and J by 1 base, with 9 bases between the two germline ends. The CDR3 runs 14 residues. The CDR3 sequence: CASSLRQSGNTIYF. The CDR3 DNA reads TGTGCCAGCAGCCTACGACAATCTGGAAACACCATATATTTT.

The V gene is TRBV11-2, the J gene TRBJ2-3, with D possibly TRBD1 on 7 matching bases. The CDR3 runs to 16 residues. CDR1 SGHAT and CDR2 FQNNGV come from the germline V gene. V lost 5 bases and J 0 bases, leaving 15 bases between the germline ends. CDR3 protein: CASSPGGGGSTDTQYF. In DNA, the CDR3 is TGTGCCAGCAGCCCCGGAGGGGGCGGAAGCACAGATACGCAGTATTTT.

This rearrangement joins TRBV19 to TRBJ2-1; D call uncertain. Germline V gives CDR1 LNHDA, CDR2 SQIVND (reference sequence). Deletions cut 1 base from V and 4 bases from J, with 5 bases between. CDR3 length: 13 amino acids. DNA of the CDR3: TGTGCCAGTAGTATAGGTCGGTACAATGAGCAGTTCTTC. Protein: CASSIGRYNEQFF.

Comment on this clone: This specimen includes other DNA sequences encoding the same CDR3. V usage is TRBV10-3 and J usage is TRBJ1-6; D perhaps matches TRBD1 (5 bases). The CDR3 is 17 residues long. Per germline, CDR1 ENHRY and CDR2 SYGVKD. Trimming shortened V by 3 bases and J by 7 bases, and 19 bases separated the two germline ends. CDR3 amino acids: CAISDPSRGPSNSPLHF. CDR3 coding DNA: TGTGCCATCAGTGACCCGAGTAGGGGCCCTTCAAATTCACCCCTCCACTTT.

The chain couples TRBV19 to TRBJ1-1, with 8 bases identical to TRBD1. The CDR3 is 14 amino acids. From germline, CDR1 is LNHDA and CDR2 SQIVND (reference sequence). The trim removed 6 bases at V and 4 bases at J, leaving 7 bases unmatched. The CDR3 reads CASSPDRGGTEAFF. Written as DNA, the CDR3 is TGTGCCAGTAGCCCAGACAGGGGAGGCACTGAAGCTTTCTTT.

The rearrangement joins TRBV27 to TRBJ2-6; TRBD1 matches 10 bases. The germline gives CDR1 MNHEY, CDR2 SMNVEV (reference sequence). CDR3 length: 19 residues. Germline trimming cut 1 base from V and 2 bases from J; bases unmatched to any gene: 8. CDR3 residues: CASSLWGQGRFTGANVLTF. In DNA form, the CDR3 reads TGTGCCAGCAGTTTATGGGGACAGGGGCGTTTTACTGGGGCCAACGTCCTGACTTTC.

The chain has TRBV7-3 and TRBJ2-2; maybe TRBD1 (6 bases). Trimming cost V 5 bases and J 1 base, with 8 bases left between them. The germline gives CDR1 SGHTA, CDR2 FQGTGA. The CDR3 covers 14 residues. The CDR3 DNA reads as TGTGCCAGCAGCACGACAGGGAACACCGGGGAGCTGTTTTTT. It yields the protein CASSTTGNTGELFF.

This chain connects TRBV7-2 to TRBJ1-4; TRBD1 agrees at 9 bases. Germline V CDR1 and CDR2: SGHTA, FQGNSA. V was pared by 5 bases and J by 7 bases, with 8 bases of the junction left unmatched. This CDR3 is 15 amino acids long. The CDR3 nucleotides read TGTGCCAGCAGCATCGGACAGGGGACGGGTGAAAAACTGTTTTTT. It specifies CASSIGQGTGEKLFF. The full variable domain, its missing parts supplied by reference TRBV7-2 and TRBJ1-4, is GAGVSQSPSNKVTEKGKDVELRCDPISGHTALYWYRQSLGQGLEFLIYFQGNSAPDKSGLPSDRFSAERTGGSVSTLTIQRTQQEDSAVYLCASSIGQGTGEKLFFGSGTQLSVL.

For this clone: In the same sample, other DNA sequences code for this CDR3. The chain carries TRBV9 and TRBJ2-2; 11 positions agree with TRBD2. This CDR3 contains 16 residues. Per the germline V gene, CDR1 is SGDLS and CDR2 is YYNGEE. V was clipped by 0 bases and J by 4 bases; unmatched bases: 2. CDR3 sequence: CASSVGLAGGTGELFF. Written as DNA, the CDR3 is TGTGCCAGCAGCGTAGGGCTAGCGGGGGGCACCGGGGAGCTGTTTTTT.

The V gene is TRBV7-8, the J gene TRBJ2-3; the match to TRBD2 covers 12 bases. In germline, CDR1 is SGHVS, CDR2 FQNEAQ. The CDR3 runs to 20 residues. The J segment lost 6 bases and the V segment lost 5 bases, leaving 21 bases of the junction unmatched. CDR3 residues: CASSPTTSGRWSPRPDTQYF. The CDR3 DNA is TGTGCCAGCAGCCCTACGACTAGCGGGAGATGGTCCCCCCGTCCGGATACGCAGTATTTT.

The chain links TRBV19 to TRBJ2-1; 8 bases map to TRBD1. The V gene end was trimmed by 10 bases and the J gene end by 6 bases; junction bases not matched to a gene: 11. From germline, CDR1 is LNHDA and CDR2 SQIVND (reference sequence). This CDR3 is built from 14 residues. The CDR3 loop is CATSKATGGNEQFF. CDR3 coding DNA: TGTGCCACTTCCAAGGCTACAGGGGGCAATGAGCAGTTCTTC.

The chain employs TRBV3-1 (or the pseudogene TRBV3-2) and TRBJ1-1; D possibly corresponds to TRBD1 (5 bases). Per the germline V gene, CDR1 is LGHDT and CDR2 is YNNKEL (reference sequence). The CDR3 extends over 14 amino acids. V lost 7 bases and J 7 bases, leaving 19 bases between the germline ends. CDR3 DNA: TGTGCCAGCAAAGACAGCGCAATTACCGTTGAAGCTTTCTTT. This codes for CASKDSAITVEAFF.

The chain employs TRBV13 and TRBJ2-5; a possible D gene is TRBD1 (5 bases). Germline V gene lookup returns CDR1 PRHDT and CDR2 FYEKMQ (reference sequence). The length of the CDR3 is 15 residues. The ends were cut back, 4 bases at V and 5 bases at J, with 17 bases in the middle. The CDR3 sequence: CASSSDKWGMETQYF. The CDR3 DNA sequence: TGTGCCAGCAGCTCGGACAAGTGGGGCATGGAGACCCAGTACTTC.